These 11 T cell receptor beta chains were sequenced from one sample in a study of blood T cell repertoires in COVID-19. TCRdb keeps only in-frame clones here, not all; method: immunoSEQ multiplex PCR. Of 200,000 or so clones listed, approximately 92% are singletons. The source material was PBMCs or T cells enriched from blood (not recorded which). The receptors shown here come from a woman between 18 and 29 years old in a cohort exposed to, infected with or recovered from COVID-19 (not recorded which).

The chain has TRBV28 and TRBJ1-1, with 8 bases matching TRBD1. Germline trimming cut 6 bases from V and 4 bases from J; bases unmatched to any gene: 16. The CDR3 is 17 residues long. Per the germline V gene, CDR1 is MDHEN and CDR2 is SYDVKM. The CDR3 protein is CASRIMQGAIVVTEAFF. Written as DNA, the CDR3 is TGTGCCAGCAGAATAATGCAGGGGGCAATAGTGGTCACTGAAGCTTTCTTT.

This clone was observed a single time. The chain has TRBV6-5 and TRBJ2-7, with a tentative D call TRBD1 (5 bases). The CDR3 is made up of 13 amino acids. CDR1 MNHEY and CDR2 SVGAGI come from the germline V gene. V was cut by 6 bases and J by 6 bases, with 15 bases left in between. The CDR3 sequence: CASRKKTVGEQYF. CDR3 nucleotides: TGTGCCAGCAGGAAGAAGACAGTGGGCGAGCAGTACTTC.

A single count supports this clone. The rearrangement joins TRBV6-5 to TRBJ1-2; TRBD1 matches at 9 bases. There are 14 residues in the CDR3. The germline V gene has CDR1 MNHEY and CDR2 SVGAGI. Trimming removed 5 bases from V and 4 bases from J; junction bases left unmatched: 5. CDR3 in amino acids: CASSTQGQGYGYTF. CDR3 nucleotides: TGTGCCAGCAGTACCCAGGGACAGGGCTATGGCTACACCTTC.

With regard to this clone: Other nucleotide sequences from this sample produce the same CDR3. V and J are TRBV6-5 and TRBJ1-5; 9 bases are shared with TRBD1. V was clipped by 6 bases and J by 4 bases; unmatched bases: 4. The CDR3 length is 14 residues. From germline, CDR1 is MNHEY and CDR2 SVGAGI. CDR3 region: CASSSDRGNQPQHF. In DNA, the CDR3 is TGTGCCAGCAGCTCCGACAGGGGGAATCAGCCCCAGCATTTT.

The chain uses TRBV2 and TRBJ1-1; the match to TRBD1 covers 9 bases. The V gene's germline CDR1 is SNHLY and CDR2 FYNNEI. The length of the CDR3 is 15 residues. V was pared by 7 bases and J by 5 bases, with 11 bases of the junction left unmatched. The CDR3 nucleotides read TGTGCCAGCACAAGGGACAGGGTGCCAGGAACTGAAGCTTTCTTT. Its protein product is CASTRDRVPGTEAFF.

The J gene is TRBJ1-3, the V gene TRBV11-2, with 7 bases that match TRBD1. In germline, CDR1 is SGHAT, CDR2 FQNNGV. Trimming removed 0 bases from V and 4 bases from J; junction bases left unmatched: 3. The CDR3 consists of 15 residues. In DNA form, the CDR3 reads TGTGCCAGCAGCTTAGATCGGACAGGAGGAAACACCATATATTTT. Protein: CASSLDRTGGNTIYF.

The rearrangement uses TRBV5-1 and TRBJ1-4; no reliable D call. Germline lookup yields CDR1 SGHRS and CDR2 YFSETQ. The CDR3 consists of 13 residues. The V end lost 5 bases, the J end lost 0 bases, and 5 bases lay between the germline ends. CDR3 in amino acids: CASRASTNEKLFF. The CDR3 DNA is TGCGCCAGCAGGGCCTCAACTAATGAAAAACTGTTTTTT.

The chain employs TRBV19 and TRBJ1-1; TRBD1 aligns across 7 bases. Germline CDR1 is LNHDA and CDR2 is SQIVND (reference sequence). This CDR3 comprises 14 residues. Trimming cost V 4 bases and J 11 bases; bases outside gene matches: 13. CDR3 in amino acids: CASSNPGTAMRAFF. The DNA for the CDR3 is TGTGCCAGTAGTAACCCCGGGACAGCAATGCGGGCTTTCTTT.

The chain joins TRBV2 to TRBJ1-1; 11 bases map to TRBD1. The CDR3 has 14 amino acids. Losses at the gene ends were 6 bases for V and 4 bases for J; bases not matched to a gene: 4. Germline lookup yields CDR1 SNHLY and CDR2 FYNNEI. This chain's CDR3 is CASRGQGGGTEAFF. The DNA for the CDR3 is TGTGCCAGCAGGGGACAGGGGGGCGGCACTGAAGCTTTCTTT.

The chain joins TRBV6-5 to TRBJ1-1, with 7 bases lining up with TRBD1. With 4 bases clipped from V and 3 bases from J, the junction kept 5 bases outside the gene matches. This CDR3 region has 14 residues. CDR1 and CDR2 from the germline V gene are MNHEY and SVGAGI. CDR3 nucleotide sequence: TGTGCCAGCAGTTCAGGGGGGTCGGACACTGAAGCTTTCTTT. The encoded protein is CASSSGGSDTEAFF.

This chain joins TRBV13 and TRBJ1-2, with 7 bases fitting TRBD1. This CDR3 has 15 amino acids. The trim removed 5 bases at V and 2 bases at J, leaving 8 bases unmatched. The germline V gene has CDR1 PRHDT and CDR2 FYEKMQ (reference sequence). The CDR3 loop is CASSPQGRGNYGYTF. DNA of the CDR3: TGTGCCAGCAGCCCACAGGGGCGAGGCAACTATGGCTACACCTTC.